Shown below are 26 T cell receptor beta chains from a single sample sequenced in a study of Graves' ophthalmopathy and Graves' hyperthyroidism. The study amplified TCR beta CDR3 regions using RNA transcripts. An opening RT-PCR round employed HTBI primers and preceded a second-round multiplex PCR. TCRdb called the multiplex PCR reads again in MiXCR, with one record for every CDR3 protein. The sample consists of approximately 500,000 distinct CDR3 sequences, around 15% of them appearing once. Sequenced input: blood. The receptor source for this set is a woman in her twenties or thirties with Graves' ophthalmopathy.

This clonotype was seen at least ten times. This may be a read error, as it is one base from a much larger clone. The chain has TRBV12-3 or TRBV12-4 and TRBJ2-2; D might be TRBD1 (6 bases). The CDR3 sequence is 14 residues long. Deletions cut 6 bases from V and 8 bases from J, with 16 bases between. CDR3 in amino acids: CASRSSGTRGELFF. In DNA form, the CDR3 reads TGTGCCAGCAGAAGTTCAGGGACACGGGGGGAGCTGTTTTTT.

Ten or more counts support this clonotype. J is TRBJ2-5 and V is TRBV12-3 or TRBV12-4; D possibly corresponds to TRBD1 (5 bases). V was shortened by 4 bases and J by 4 bases, with 16 bases between the two germline ends. The CDR3 length is 15 residues. Here the CDR3 DNA reads TGTGCCAGCAGTTGGGGCAACCTGGTGCGAGAGACCCAGTACTTC. Protein: CASSWGNLVRETQYF.

This clonotype has at least ten counts. This sequence joins TRBV12-3 or TRBV12-4 and TRBJ1-1; 7 positions agree with TRBD1. V shed 7 bases and J 1 base; nucleotides not matched to a gene: 9. The CDR3 loop spans 15 amino acids. This CDR3 reads CASKIQGTKNTEAFF. CDR3 DNA: TGTGCCAGCAAAATACAGGGGACGAAGAACACTGAAGCTTTCTTT.

Concerning this clonotype: A clone one base away is much larger, so this may be a read error. The chain uses TRBV12-3 or TRBV12-4 and TRBJ1-2; TRBD1 matches at 9 bases. Trimming took 8 bases from V and 3 from J; bases not matched to a gene: 4. The CDR3 has 13 amino acids. The CDR3 loop reads CASGRQGDYGYTF. The CDR3 bases are TGTGCCAGCGGACGACAGGGGGACTATGGCTACACCTTC.

This clonotype has a handful of counts. V gene TRBV12-3 or TRBV12-4 combines with J gene TRBJ2-7; D is undetermined. This CDR3 has 14 residues. Trimming removed 5 bases at V and 2 bases at J, with 13 bases between. CDR3 nucleotides: TGTGCCAGCAGTCCTCGGACGAGTCCCTACGAGCAGTACTTC. It specifies CASSPRTSPYEQYF.

This clonotype was picked up many times. This sequence joins TRBV6-1 and TRBJ2-7, with TRBD1 matching over 7 bases. V was clipped by 10 bases and J by 2 bases; unmatched bases: 11. This CDR3 has 14 residues. Germline-derived CDR1 and CDR2 are MNHNS and SASEGT. CDR3 coding DNA: TGTGCCATCGGACAGGCCGGGTATGCCTACGAGCAGTACTTC. Its translation is CAIGQAGYAYEQYF.

Many counts were recorded for this clonotype. V gene TRBV6-1 combines with J gene TRBJ1-1, with D possibly matching TRBD1 (5 bases). V lost 1 base and J 5 bases, leaving 17 bases between the germline ends. This CDR3 has 16 residues. From germline, CDR1 is MNHNS and CDR2 SASEGT. CDR3 loop: CASSEVLLGEGTEAFF. The CDR3 nucleotides read TGTGCCAGCAGTGAAGTGCTATTGGGGGAGGGGACTGAAGCTTTCTTT.

J is TRBJ1-1 and V is TRBV19; D may be TRBD1 (5 bases). V dropped 5 bases and J dropped 1 base, with 11 bases sitting between them. The germline V gene encodes CDR1 LNHDA and CDR2 SQIVND (reference sequence). The CDR3 is made up of 14 amino acids. The CDR3 DNA reads as TGTGCCAGTAGTGCGGGACTCAAGAACACTGAAGCTTTCTTT. Translated: CASSAGLKNTEAFF.

This clonotype appeared many times. The chain has TRBV12-3 or TRBV12-4 and TRBJ2-5, with D perhaps TRBD2 (5 bases). The CDR3 runs to 12 residues. V was trimmed by 7 bases and J by 4 bases, leaving 10 bases between them. CDR3 loop: CASNQGGETQYF. CDR3 in DNA: TGTGCCAGCAATCAAGGAGGAGAGACCCAGTACTTC.

This clonotype was seen many times. The chain links TRBV9 to TRBJ2-7; D is tentatively TRBD1 or TRBD2 (5 bases each). CDR1 SGDLS and CDR2 YYNGEE come from the germline V gene. The CDR3 is 15 amino acids. The V end lost 2 bases, the J end lost 5 bases, and 17 bases lay between the germline ends. This CDR3 reads CASSVGTAFINEQYF. The CDR3 nucleotides are TGTGCCAGCAGCGTCGGGACCGCGTTTATCAACGAGCAGTACTTC.

In its sample, this clonotype was seen many times. J is TRBJ1-5 and V is TRBV7-8; D call uncertain. CDR3 length equals 14 residues. The germline gives CDR1 SGHVS, CDR2 FQNEAQ. V was trimmed by 2 bases and J by 0 bases, leaving 5 bases between them. CDR3 loop: CASSLQASNQPQHF. In DNA, the CDR3 is TGTGCCAGCAGCTTACAGGCTAGCAATCAGCCCCAGCATTTT.

This clonotype has ten or more counts. The chain joins TRBV7-2 to TRBJ1-2, with 8 positions matching TRBD1. V gave up 5 bases and J gave up 10 bases; unmatched junction bases: 12. CDR3 length equals 14 residues. Per germline, CDR1 SGHTA and CDR2 FQGNSA. DNA of the CDR3: TGTGCCAGCAGCCCAGACAGGGGAGTATGGGTCTACACCTTC. This gives the protein CASSPDRGVWVYTF.

Here the CDR3 DNA reads TGTGCCAGCAGTTTTGGTCAGGGGGCAGTGGGGTATAATTCACCCCTCCACTTT. It encodes CASSFGQGAVGYNSPLHF. The J gene is TRBJ1-6, the V gene TRBV12-3 or TRBV12-4; 8 nucleotides line up with TRBD1. This CDR3 has 18 amino acids. The trim removed 3 bases at V and 4 bases at J, leaving 11 bases unmatched.

CDR3 loop: CASTPWGQPNSPLHF. In DNA form, the CDR3 reads TGTGCCAGCACCCCCTGGGGACAGCCTAATTCACCCCTCCACTTT. The gene calls are TRBV27 and TRBJ1-6; 7 positions match TRBD1. The germline gives CDR1 MNHEY, CDR2 SMNVEV (reference sequence). The CDR3 runs 15 residues. V was clipped by 7 bases and J by 6 bases; unmatched bases: 9.

This clonotype was detected many times. V gene TRBV6-1 combines with J gene TRBJ2-7, with D possibly being TRBD1 (5 bases). Germline V gives CDR1 MNHNS, CDR2 SASEGT. This CDR3 is 14 amino acids long. Trimming left V 3 bases short and J 0 bases short, with 9 bases between. CDR3 sequence reads: CASSEGPSSYEQYF. CDR3 in DNA: TGTGCCAGCAGTGAGGGGCCATCCTCCTACGAGCAGTACTTC.

V is TRBV10-1 and J is TRBJ2-5; D gene ambiguous. The DNA matches TRBJ2-7 better at its end, which makes the J call doubtful. The CDR3 totals 15 residues. Looked up from germline, CDR1 is WNHNN and CDR2 is SYGVQD (reference sequence). The CDR3 region has the DNA TGCGCCAGCAGTGAGTCGGTCGTTCCCTACTACGAGCAGTACTTC. Translation: CASSESVVPYYEQYF.

This clonotype appeared many times. V gene TRBV12-3 or TRBV12-4 combines with J gene TRBJ2-5, with D perhaps matching TRBD1 (5 bases). This CDR3 comprises 11 residues. V lost 8 bases and J lost 5, with 9 bases in between. CDR3 in DNA: TGTGCCAGCGGGGCAGACGAGACCCAGTACTTC. Translation gives CASGADETQYF.

The V call is TRBV6-5, the J call TRBJ1-1, with 8 bases identical to TRBD1. V lost 3 bases, J lost 7 bases, and 7 bases stayed unmatched. The CDR3 contains 14 residues. Germline CDR1 is MNHEY and CDR2 is SVGAGI. The CDR3 region is CASSYSQGADEAFF. The CDR3 coding sequence is TGTGCCAGCAGTTATAGCCAGGGGGCGGATGAAGCTTTCTTT.

This clonotype has at least ten counts. V and J are TRBV7-2 and TRBJ2-7; perhaps TRBD2 as D (7 bases). The CDR3 is 13 amino acids. Germline CDR1 SGHTA, CDR2 FQGNSA. Trimming pared 7 bases from V and 5 bases from J, leaving 15 bases between. In DNA form, the CDR3 reads TGTGCCAGCAAAAGGGGGGGCCTGAACGAGCAGTACTTC. As protein: CASKRGGLNEQYF. Full variable domain (remainder filled in from reference TRBV7-2 and TRBJ2-7): GAGVSQSPSNKVTEKGKDVELRCDPISGHTALYWYRQSLGQGLEFLIYFQGNSAPDKSGLPSDRFSAERTGGSVSTLTIQRTQQEDSAVYLCASKRGGLNEQYFGPGTRLTVT.

The gene calls are TRBV3-1 and TRBJ2-7, with D hard to call. Trimming cost V 0 bases and J 6 bases, with 12 bases left between them. CDR1 and CDR2 (germline): LGHDT, YNNKEL (reference sequence). The CDR3 is 14 residues long. Written as DNA, the CDR3 is TGTGCCAGCAGCCAAGATCCAGCGCTAGGCGAGCAGTACTTC. Translated: CASSQDPALGEQYF.

In its sample, this clonotype was seen many times. V usage is TRBV5-1 and J usage is TRBJ1-2; possible D gene TRBD1, 6 bases. V dropped 4 bases and J dropped 6 bases, with 19 bases sitting between them. CDR3 length equals 15 residues. The germline gives CDR1 SGHRS, CDR2 YFSETQ. CDR3 amino acids: CASSPWGVDSHGYTF. The CDR3 nucleotides are TGCGCCAGCAGCCCTTGGGGGGTGGACAGCCATGGCTACACCTTC.

In this sample, this clonotype turned up many times. V and J are TRBV28 and TRBJ2-2, with D possibly TRBD1 on 6 matching bases. V gave up 6 bases and J gave up 3 bases, with 11 bases separating them. Germline values: CDR1 MDHEN, CDR2 SYDVKM. The CDR3 runs to 14 residues. The CDR3 bases are TGTGCCAGCAGCTTGGGGGCTTACACCGGGGAGCTGTTTTTT. As protein: CASSLGAYTGELFF.

This clonotype has a count of ten or more. This chain uses TRBV12-3 or TRBV12-4 with TRBJ1-3; D is possibly TRBD1 (5 bases). V was cut by 7 bases and J by 2 bases, with 15 bases left in between. This CDR3 contains 15 residues. The CDR3 DNA sequence: TGTGCCAGCACCCCGACAGTGAAGGCTGGAAACACCATATATTTT. This sequence encodes CASTPTVKAGNTIYF.

Note on this clonotype: A much more abundant neighbour one base away suggests this may be a read error. This sequence joins TRBV30 and TRBJ1-1, with 8 positions matching TRBD1. Germline-derived CDR1 and CDR2 are GTSNPN and SVGIG (reference sequence). The CDR3 contains 14 residues. The CDR3 DNA reads as TGTGCCTGGACCCCAGGGGGCCGGAACACTGAAGCTTCCTTT. Its translation is CAWTPGGRNTEASF. The full variable domain, with the rest looked up from reference TRBV30 and TRBJ1-1, is SQTIHQWPATLVQPVGSPLSLECTVEGTSNPNLYWYRQAAGRGLQLLFYSVGIGQISSEVPQNLSASRPQDRQFILSSKKLLLSDSGFYLCAWTPGGRNTEASFGQGTRLTVV.

This clonotype was observed a few times. The chain has TRBV6-2 or TRBV6-3 and TRBJ1-4; no firm D call. The germline V and J ends were trimmed by 2 bases and 0 bases, with 13 bases remaining between them. The CDR3 length is 17 residues. Germline V gene data show CDR1 as MNHEY and CDR2 as SVGEGT. CDR3 coding DNA: TGTGCCAGCAGTTACCTTCTGATCACTGCAACTAATGAAAAACTGTTTTTT. It codes for CASSYLLITATNEKLFF.

The chain combines TRBV2 with TRBJ2-2, with 9 nucleotides matching TRBD1. Per germline, CDR1 SNHLY and CDR2 FYNNEI. The CDR3 is 20 residues long. The J segment lost 4 bases and the V segment lost 0 bases, leaving 15 bases of the junction unmatched. The CDR3 sequence is CASSEADAYRGPPSTGELFF. CDR3 coding DNA: TGTGCCAGCAGTGAAGCGGATGCGTACAGGGGGCCCCCGAGCACCGGGGAGCTGTTTTTT.